This T cell receptor beta chain appears in the sequencing data of a study of T cells in Graves' hyperthyroidism and ophthalmopathy. Notes on this clonotype: Its cognate antigen is unknown. The junction departs from the called germline gene at one end, perhaps through a read error.

Study-level findings and limits: A 13 V-J model separated ophthalmopathy from stable hyperthyroidism.

This CDR3 has 17 amino acids. CDR1 MGHDK and CDR2 SYGVNS come from the germline V gene. Uncontrolled infection, other autoimmune disease, pregnancy or lactation disqualified patients from enrolment. For the diagnoses, clinical symptoms, serum thyroxine and TRAb, thyroid ultrasound and orbital computed tomography were used. RNA transcripts were the template for amplifying TCR beta CDR3 regions. During a first-round RT-PCR of the TCR CDR3, the HTBI primer set was used. TCRdb ran MiXCR on the multiplex PCR reads and lists one entry per CDR3 protein. The sample lists under 40,000 distinct CDR3 sequences, roughly half occurring once.

This rearrangement joins TRBV25-1 to TRBJ2-1; D is undetermined. The receptor was derived from a man in his forties with Graves' ophthalmopathy. The sequenced sample consisted of blood. The CDR3 loop is CASSLQSESRLYNERFF. CDR3 coding DNA: TGTGCCAGCAGCCTCCAGTCGGAGTCTCGCCTGTACAATGAGCGGTTCTTC.